Listed below are T cell receptor beta chains from one sample, sequenced in a study of shared clonotypes between healthy human individuals. The repertoire was sequenced with immunoSEQ multiplex PCR; TCRdb's copy has only in-frame clones and lacks some. The sample records a few million clones, about 94% being singletons. The specimen was naive CD4+ T cells sorted from blood. The receptor set was obtained from a young man in good health. The conserved cysteine and the conserved F or W are not part of the CDR3 here.

J gene,V gene,CDR3 protein
TRBJ2-3,TRBV10-3,ASRGAGEDTQY
TRBJ2-3,TRBV11-1,ASSPGQGSTDTQY
TRBJ2-5,TRBV20-1,SARQETQY
TRBJ2-3,TRBV7-3,ASSLNSGGTDTQY
TRBJ1-2,TRBV6-1,ASSDGYYGYT
TRBJ2-5,TRBV5-1,ASSLVGTETQY
TRBJ1-4,TRBV5-1,ASSHTGGAYEKLF
TRBJ2-1,TRBV7-8,ASRTRQGAKQF
TRBJ2-5,TRBV30,AWGELARQETQY
TRBJ2-5,TRBV9,ASSVRTGRQETQY
TRBJ1-2,TRBV29-1,SERTGRGYT
TRBJ1-2,TRBV6-5,ASYRVGNYGYT
TRBJ1-5,TRBV5-6,ASSYRDRVQPQH
TRBJ1-2,TRBV6-5,ASTRMGQGHGYT
TRBJ2-3,TRBV5-4,ASSLGGDKTDTQY
TRBJ1-2,TRBV7-2,ASSLPRTAFYGYT
TRBJ2-7,TRBV2,ASSGDLVYEQY
TRBJ2-1,TRBV10-3,AISDGPVGEQF
TRBJ1-1,TRBV30,AWSDENTEAF
TRBJ2-7,TRBV2,ASSVNVRGPYEQY
TRBJ1-2,TRBV28,ASSLGRSLSNYGYT
TRBJ1-2,TRBV4-3,ASSQWAQGDVGYT
TRBJ1-5,TRBV10-2,ASSEGARGNQPQH
TRBJ1-4,TRBV7-2,ASSWTGRNEKLF
TRBJ1-5,TRBV5-5,ASPKQGARTQPQH
TRBJ2-2,TRBV9,ASSVRGLNTGELF
TRBJ2-2,TRBV7-8,ASSYGDPDTGELF
TRBJ2-7,TRBV11-2,ASTQNLIAGGTYEQY
TRBJ1-5,TRBV11-2,ASSLAFNQPQH
TRBJ2-3,TRBV7-2,ASSLGGTSGLRSTDTQY
TRBJ2-3,TRBV27,ASSSPPGAGRNTDTQY
TRBJ2-7,TRBV18,ASSPWASGGQTDYEQY
TRBJ2-7,TRBV10-1,ASSRDYYEQY
TRBJ1-5,TRBV28,ASTPLGPGGNQPQH
TRBJ2-1,TRBV6-5,ASNPGLLSEQF
TRBJ2-1,TRBV5-5,ASSFGTHNEQF
TRBJ1-1,TRBV5-1,ASSFRGPNTEAF
TRBJ2-7,TRBV6-5,ASRKTGNYEQY
TRBJ2-7,TRBV6-5,ASSYSGGAPYEQY
TRBJ2-3,TRBV13,ASSPVGRDTDTQY
TRBJ1-2,TRBV19,ASYQQGLGYGYT
TRBJ2-3,TRBV10-3,AISEGGLSTDTQY
TRBJ2-3,TRBV28,ASSPGTDTDTQY
TRBJ1-6,TRBV14,ASSHDRRISPLH
TRBJ2-2,TRBV9,ASSDRSRALNTGELF
TRBJ1-5,TRBV6-1,ASSEQGNQPQH
TRBJ2-5,TRBV5-4,ASSLVGQGGQETQY
TRBJ2-1,TRBV5-1,ASSPQYNEQF
TRBJ2-7,TRBV5-4,ASSWRQGFYEQY
TRBJ2-5,TRBV5-1,ASSEGTGLGETQY
TRBJ2-3,TRBV4-3,ASSQLASGSSDTQY
TRBJ2-1,TRBV18,ASSPRELAGARGQF
TRBJ1-2,TRBV2,ASSPGQGGTYGYT